What follows describes a single T cell receptor (beta chain). Only a few counts were recorded for this clone. Its antigen is still unknown. Base qualities are missing; no much larger clone stands one base away. The record originates from a study of blood T cell repertoires in COVID-19 (dated by TCRdb to between 2020 and 2021). Turning to the overall study: The collaborator samples originated in the United States, Italy and Spain and spanned the acute and convalescent phases of COVID-19. The material from the prospective study consisted of cDNA or gDNA derived from T cells, B-cell-depleted T cells, or PBMCs. Deeply sampled blood TCRbeta repertoires from subjects exposed to, actively infected with, or recovered from COVID-19 were included in the dataset. A freely available public database, intended as a resource for researchers studying the immune response to SARS-CoV-2, is where the repertoires were released. Samples came from the ongoing ImmuneRACE study (first 160 participants) plus 1,254 subjects from 6 global collaborators. The sample metadata nearly always contained a de-identified subject ID, COVID-19 status, age in years and sex. Where available, HLA class I and class II types were taken from metadata supplied by the sample provider and were not determined by assay-based typing.

CDR1 SGHTS and CDR2 YDEGEE were looked up in the germline V gene. The junction shows trimming of 5 bases on V and 1 base on J, and the gene matches do not reach 5 bases of it. The CDR3 has 15 amino acids, counting the end cysteine and phenylalanine. Just the 45-base CDR3 DNA is kept, in frame starting at base 1. TCRbeta CDR3 regions were amplified from genomic DNA using the immunoSEQ Assay, a bias-controlled multiplex PCR. Under the source paper's analysis protocol: Nucleated cell counts per sample were estimated from amplification of reference gene primers within the assay. To quantify the absolute abundance of each unique TCRbeta CDR3 rearrangement, sequence reads were collapsed and filtered. For each sample, productive Simpson clonality was calculated as the square root of Simpson's diversity index across productive rearrangements. As stored in TCRdb, this immuneACCESS dataset retains in-frame rearrangements with V and J assigned. A fraction of the clones does not appear; measured against another copy, unresolved V genes explain less than half of the discrepancy, and the remainder lacks a known reason. V and J calls and clone size come straight from that table; D and trimming were deduced from the DNA. This sample gives some 95,000 clones in total; approximately 80% of them show up just once. 7% of the sample lies in the top ten.

Overall results and qualifications from the work: The quantity of clinical and demographic metadata differed by source and by participant and was supplied without curation.

Whole blood was collected in K2EDTA tubes by collaborating institutions according to the institutions' own protocols. Collaborator samples were shipped for TCRbeta analysis as frozen whole blood, isolated PBMCs, or DNA extracted from either sample type. The chain is encoded by TRBV5-8 joined to TRBJ1-3; 8 of the junction bases match TRBD1. The sample consisted of peripheral blood. This TCR derives from a man aged 70 or older with acute or convalescent COVID-19. The CDR3 reads CASRPRQGSGNTIYF. The DNA sequence is given as TGTGCCAGCAGACCCCGACAGGGGTCTGGAAACACCATATATTTT.